Below, one T cell receptor (beta chain) is given with its context. Data came from immunoSEQ multiplex PCR; TCRdb stores just in-frame clones and leaves some out. This table holds over 25,000 clones, around 72% found once. This sample was taken from a study of preoperative IRX-2 immunotherapy in early breast cancer. This CDR3 spans 12 amino acids. Trimming cost V 3 bases and J 11 bases, with 13 bases left between them. From germline, CDR1 is MDHEN and CDR2 SYDVKM. Sample treatment: preoperative locoregional IRX-2 cytokine immunotherapy. This phase Ib study tested locoregional IRX-2 cytokine immunotherapy given before surgery.

Sequences were derived from lymph node tissue, sampled after IRX-2 immunotherapy. This sequence joins TRBV28 and TRBJ1-1; weak D call: TRBD1 (5 bases). The source of this sequence is a human donor with breast cancer. CDR3: CASSFERRDAFF. The DNA of the CDR3 is TGTGCCAGCAGTTTCGAGCGGAGGGACGCTTTCTTT.